Below are 17 T cell receptor beta chains sequenced from a single sample in a study of blood T cell repertoires in COVID-19. Assay used: immunoSEQ multiplex PCR; TCRdb lists only in-frame clones, some missing. The sample contains some 150,000 clones, more than 80% of which appear only once. Source material: peripheral blood. The receptors stem from a man between 45 and 60 years old with acute or convalescent COVID-19.

V and J are TRBV4-3 and TRBJ1-1; perhaps TRBD1 as D (6 bases). V dropped 0 bases and J dropped 0 bases, with 11 bases sitting between them. The germline gives CDR1 LGHNA, CDR2 YSLEER. This CDR3 region has 16 residues. CDR3 nucleotide sequence: TGCGCCAGCAGCCAAGATCCGGACAGCTTGAACACTGAAGCTTTCTTT. It yields the protein CASSQDPDSLNTEAFF.

This chain uses TRBV6-5 with TRBJ2-7; a possible D gene is TRBD2 (5 bases). The CDR3 extends over 12 amino acids. Trimming took off 5 bases at V and 2 bases at J, with 7 bases between the two ends. From germline, CDR1 is MNHEY and CDR2 SVGAGI. The CDR3 sequence: CASSRGTYEQYF. The CDR3 bases are TGTGCCAGCAGTAGAGGGACCTACGAGCAGTACTTC.

This clone showed up just once. J is TRBJ2-3 and V is TRBV28; 9 nucleotides align to TRBD2. Germline loops: CDR1 MDHEN, CDR2 SYDVKM. The CDR3 contains 15 residues. Trimming cost V 2 bases and J 3 bases; bases outside gene matches: 3. Here the CDR3 reads CASSLMRGGTDTQYF. For the CDR3, the DNA is TGTGCCAGCAGTTTAATGCGGGGGGGGACAGATACGCAGTATTTT.

This rearrangement joins TRBV19 to TRBJ1-4, with D uncertain. The length of the CDR3 is 15 residues. Trimming cost V 7 bases and J 0 bases, with 12 bases left between them. The germline V gene has CDR1 LNHDA and CDR2 SQIVND (reference sequence). Here the CDR3 DNA reads TGTGCCAGTACCTGGACTTGGTCAACTAATGAAAAACTGTTTTTT. Translating gives CASTWTWSTNEKLFF. Full variable domain (outside the CDR3, taken from reference TRBV19 and TRBJ1-4): DGGITQSPKYLFRKEGQNVTLSCEQNLNHDAMYWYRQDPGQGLRLIYYSQIVNDFQKGDIAEGYSVSREKKESFPLTVTSAQKNPTAFYLCASTWTWSTNEKLFFGSGTQLSVL.

The V call is TRBV28, the J call TRBJ1-1, with D maybe TRBD1 (6 bases). V was shortened by 5 bases and J by 0 bases, with 13 bases between the two germline ends. The CDR3 runs to 15 residues. Germline V lookup: CDR1 MDHEN, CDR2 SYDVKM. In DNA, the CDR3 is TGTGCCAGCAGTAGAAGAGGGACAATGAACACTGAAGCTTTCTTT. Protein product: CASSRRGTMNTEAFF.

The chain employs TRBV4-2 and TRBJ1-4; D not resolved. CDR3 length equals 14 residues. Trimming cost V 3 bases and J 8 bases, with 13 bases left between them. Germline V gene sequence: CDR1 LGHNA, CDR2 YNFKEQ. The CDR3 DNA reads as TGTGCCAGCAGCCAGGAGAGACTTGGGGAAAAACTGTTTTTT. Amino acids: CASSQERLGEKLFF.

This chain joins TRBV6-5 and TRBJ2-1; 12 bases align to TRBD1. With 6 bases clipped from V and 9 bases from J, the junction kept 9 bases outside the gene matches. Germline assignment: CDR1 MNHEY and CDR2 SVGAGI. This CDR3 contains 15 residues. The CDR3 DNA reads TGTGCCAGCAGCGGACCGGGACAGGGGGCCGGTGAGCAGTTCTTC. Amino acid sequence: CASSGPGQGAGEQFF.

The chain joins TRBV11-2 to TRBJ1-6; 8 nucleotides line up with TRBD1. J gave up 7 bases and V 6 bases, and 5 bases lay outside the gene matches. CDR1 and CDR2 from the germline V gene are SGHAT and FQNNGV. The CDR3 runs to 14 residues. CDR3 amino acids: CASRFRGRNSPLHF. The CDR3 DNA reads TGTGCCAGCAGGTTCAGGGGGCGAAATTCACCCCTCCACTTT.

The chain employs TRBV5-1 and TRBJ2-5; tentatively, D is TRBD2 (6 bases). The CDR3 totals 17 residues. V was cut by 3 bases and J by 1 base, with 19 bases left in between. Germline V gene lookup returns CDR1 SGHRS and CDR2 YFSETQ. The CDR3 loop is CASSWVVAVDVQETQYF. CDR3 sequence (DNA): TGCGCCAGCAGCTGGGTGGTAGCGGTCGATGTCCAAGAGACCCAGTACTTC.

The genes are TRBV11-2 and TRBJ2-1, with D possibly matching TRBD1 (6 bases). V gave up 5 bases and J gave up 0 bases, with 17 bases separating them. CDR3 length equals 17 residues. The germline gives CDR1 SGHAT, CDR2 FQNNGV. The CDR3 here is CASSPRRGQFSYNEQFF. For the CDR3, the DNA is TGTGCCAGCAGCCCTAGAAGAGGACAGTTCTCCTACAATGAGCAGTTCTTC.

The chain combines TRBV7-9 with TRBJ1-2, with a tentative D call TRBD1 (5 bases). CDR1 and CDR2 (germline): SEHNR, FQNEAQ (reference sequence). Trimming pared 4 bases from V and 7 bases from J, leaving 19 bases between. CDR3 length equals 15 residues. CDR3 sequence reads: CASSSSHPGQGGYTF. In DNA, the CDR3 is TGTGCCAGCAGCTCATCACATCCCGGGCAGGGTGGCTACACCTTC.

The chain uses TRBV19 and TRBJ1-2, with D uncertain. The CDR3 spans 12 residues. Per the germline V gene, CDR1 is LNHDA and CDR2 is SQIVND (reference sequence). Between the trimmed V and J ends, which lost 6 bases and 6 bases, there was a span of 11 bases. CDR3 protein: CASSKALNGYTF. The CDR3 DNA is TGTGCCAGTAGCAAAGCTCTCAATGGCTACACCTTC.

The chain is built from TRBV19 and TRBJ2-1; TRBD2 matches at 7 bases. The junction had 17 bases not matched to a gene; V was cut back by 11 bases and J by 4 bases. Germline V CDR1 and CDR2: LNHDA, SQIVND (reference sequence). There are 16 residues in the CDR3. CDR3 nucleotides: TGTGCCTCCTCAGGGACTACTCAGCGATGGTACAATGAGCAGTTCTTC. Its protein is CASSGTTQRWYNEQFF.

This chain uses TRBV19 with TRBJ2-5, with D perhaps TRBD2 (5 bases). Trimming left V 5 bases short and J 0 bases short, with 19 bases between. Looked up from germline, CDR1 is LNHDA and CDR2 is SQIVND (reference sequence). The length of the CDR3 is 17 residues. The CDR3 here is CASSGPPLLGYQETQYF. In DNA form, the CDR3 reads TGTGCCAGTAGTGGGCCCCCTTTACTAGGTTACCAAGAGACCCAGTACTTC.

This chain connects TRBV15 to TRBJ2-1; 9 bases line up with TRBD2. Germline CDR1 LNHNV, CDR2 YYDKDF (reference sequence). The CDR3 sequence is 15 residues long. With 1 base clipped from V and 9 bases from J, the junction kept 7 bases outside the gene matches. This CDR3 is CATSRVSGRWGEQFF. For the CDR3, the DNA is TGTGCCACCAGCAGAGTCAGCGGGAGGTGGGGTGAGCAGTTCTTC.

The rearrangement uses TRBV24-1 and TRBJ2-3; possible D gene TRBD2, 5 bases. The CDR3 runs 14 residues. The germline V gene has CDR1 KGHDR and CDR2 SFDVKD. Trimming left V 5 bases short and J 2 bases short, with 10 bases between. CDR3 loop: CATSAGWDTDTQYF. The DNA for the CDR3 is TGTGCCACCAGTGCGGGGTGGGACACAGATACGCAGTATTTT.

This clone was recorded once. The chain has TRBV4-1 and TRBJ2-5, with 13 bases that match TRBD2. Germline V CDR1 and CDR2: MGHRA, YSYEKL. Unmatched junction bases numbered 4, after V lost 2 bases and J lost 4 bases. The CDR3 covers 16 residues. The CDR3 spells CASSQSGTSGIETQYF. CDR3 DNA sequence: TGCGCCAGCAGCCAATCCGGGACTAGCGGGATAGAGACCCAGTACTTC.